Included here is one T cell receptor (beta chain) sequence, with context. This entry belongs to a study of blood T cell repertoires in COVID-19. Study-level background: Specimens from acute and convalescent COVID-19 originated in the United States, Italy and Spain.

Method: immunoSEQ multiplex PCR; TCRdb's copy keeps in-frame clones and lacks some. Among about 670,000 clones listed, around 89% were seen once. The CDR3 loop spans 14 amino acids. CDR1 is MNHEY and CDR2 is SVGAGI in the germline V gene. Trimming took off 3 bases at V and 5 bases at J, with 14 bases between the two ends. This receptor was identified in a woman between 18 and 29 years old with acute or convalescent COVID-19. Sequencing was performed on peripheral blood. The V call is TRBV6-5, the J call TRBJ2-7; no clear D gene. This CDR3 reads CASSYIQAPNEQYF. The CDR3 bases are TGTGCCAGCAGTTATATTCAGGCCCCCAACGAGCAGTACTTC.